These 19 T cell receptor beta chains came from one sample sequenced in a study of T cell responses to AZD1222 COVID-19 vaccine. Generated by immunoSEQ multiplex PCR, the TCRdb table keeps only in-frame clones and is missing some. The sample lists 85,000 to 90,000 clones, roughly 90% seen once, with around 3% in the top ten. The starting material was peripheral blood, obtained on day 0 of AZD1222 vaccination. Receptor source: an adult in good health.

The chain links TRBV5-1 to TRBJ2-2; D is tentatively TRBD1 or TRBD2 (6 bases each). V lost 2 bases and J 1 base, leaving 9 bases between the germline ends. Germline loops: CDR1 SGHRS, CDR2 YFSETQ. The CDR3 has 15 amino acids. The CDR3, as DNA: TGCGCCAGCAGCTTTGGAGGGGGGAACACCGGGGAGCTGTTTTTT. Its protein is CASSFGGGNTGELFF.

The chain joins TRBV7-9 to TRBJ2-7; D is ambiguous. This CDR3 has 12 residues. The V end was cut by 5 bases, the J end by 3 bases, with 8 bases between. Germline assignment: CDR1 SEHNR and CDR2 FQNEAQ (reference sequence). CDR3 coding DNA: TGTGCCAGCAGCCTCGGAGACTACGAGCAGTACTTC. Translating it yields CASSLGDYEQYF.

This clone was found a few times. The chain employs TRBV5-1 and TRBJ1-1; TRBD1 matches 8 bases. Germline values: CDR1 SGHRS, CDR2 YFSETQ. V trimming: 4 bases; J trimming: 1 base; junction bases outside the gene matches: 6. The CDR3 has 15 amino acids. CDR3 amino acids: CASSLMGTGNTEAFF. The CDR3 coding sequence is TGCGCCAGCAGCCTTATGGGGACAGGGAACACTGAAGCTTTCTTT. The variable domain in full, completed from reference TRBV5-1 and TRBJ1-1, reads KAGVTQTPRYLIKTRGQQVTLSCSPISGHRSVSWYQQTPGQGLQFLFEYFSETQRNKGNFPGRFSGRQFSNSRSEMNVSTLELGDSALYLCASSLMGTGNTEAFFGQGTRLTVV.

The chain uses TRBV29-1 and TRBJ1-3; D is ambiguous. V shed 3 bases and J shed 1 base, with 13 bases lying between them. The CDR3 spans 15 residues. In germline, CDR1 is SQVTM, CDR2 ANQGSEA. CDR3 sequence reads: CSVETPQSSGNTIYF. CDR3 DNA: TGCAGCGTTGAGACCCCGCAAAGTTCTGGAAACACCATATATTTT.

This chain connects TRBV6-5 to TRBJ1-4; perhaps TRBD1 as D (5 bases). The V gene lost 6 bases and the J gene lost 8 bases, with 10 bases spanning the gap. Germline lookup yields CDR1 MNHEY and CDR2 SVGAGI. The CDR3 loop spans 12 amino acids. CDR3 loop: CASSERGEKLFF. The CDR3 nucleotides read TGTGCCAGCAGCGAGAGGGGAGAAAAACTGTTTTTT.

This chain joins TRBV30 and TRBJ1-4, with TRBD1 matching over 9 bases. The CDR3 sequence is 16 residues long. With V trimmed by 8 bases and J by 12 bases, 22 bases remained unmatched. Germline CDR1 GTSNPN, CDR2 SVGIG (reference sequence). The CDR3 DNA follows: TGTGCCCGATCCAAACCCATGGGGACAGGGAGTGAGGAACTGTTTTTT. Translated: CARSKPMGTGSEELFF.

The chain links TRBV6-5 to TRBJ2-7; D remains unclear. V shed 11 bases and J shed 1 base, with 6 bases lying between them. The germline V gene encodes CDR1 MNHEY and CDR2 SVGAGI. The CDR3 has 10 residues. The CDR3 coding sequence is TGTGCCTCTAGATCCTACGAGCAGTACTTC. It codes for CASRSYEQYF.

The chain uses TRBV9 and TRBJ1-1, with TRBD1 identical over 8 bases. V was pared by 0 bases and J by 0 bases, with 10 bases of the junction left unmatched. This CDR3 is 18 amino acids long. Looked up from germline, CDR1 is SGDLS and CDR2 is YYNGEE. The CDR3 protein is CASSVVGQGAPMNTEAFF. The CDR3 nucleotides are TGTGCCAGCAGCGTAGTTGGGCAGGGGGCCCCAATGAACACTGAAGCTTTCTTT. Together with reference TRBV9 and TRBJ1-1, the CDR3 gives the full variable domain: DSGVTQTPKHLITATGQRVTLRCSPRSGDLSVYWYQQSLDQGLQFLIQYYNGEERAKGNILERFSAQQFPDLHSELNLSSLELGDSALYFCASSVVGQGAPMNTEAFFGQGTRLTVV.

The CDR3 loop reads CARTKRDRASTAQHF. The DNA of the CDR3 is TGTGCCAGAACCAAACGGGACAGGGCGTCTACGGCCCAGCATTTT. The rearrangement links TRBV19 to TRBJ1-5, with 9 bases lining up with TRBD1. V was pared by 9 bases and J by 11 bases, with 17 bases of the junction left unmatched. The CDR3 has 15 amino acids. CDR1 and CDR2 (germline): LNHDA, SQIVND (reference sequence).

The CDR3 loop reads CASALGRNSGNTIYF. CDR3 sequence (DNA): TGTGCCAGCGCCCTAGGGCGGAACTCTGGAAACACCATATATTTT. The V call is TRBV7-2, the J call TRBJ1-3; D uncertain. From germline, CDR1 is SGHTA and CDR2 FQGNSA. V lost 8 bases and J lost 0, with 14 bases in between. CDR3 size: 15 residues.

The chain uses TRBV6-5 and TRBJ1-1; a possible D gene is TRBD1 (6 bases). The V end lost 3 bases, the J end lost 1 base, and 15 bases lay between the germline ends. Per the germline V gene, CDR1 is MNHEY and CDR2 is SVGAGI. The CDR3 has 16 amino acids. CDR3 protein: CASSYSEDSPNTEAFF. In DNA, the CDR3 is TGTGCCAGCAGTTATTCTGAGGACAGCCCGAACACTGAAGCTTTCTTT.

The chain is built from TRBV27 and TRBJ2-1; 9 bases match TRBD2. J was trimmed by 9 bases and V by 6 bases; bases with no gene match: 12. The CDR3 consists of 15 residues. Germline CDR1 and CDR2: MNHEY and SMNVEV (reference sequence). The CDR3, as DNA: TGTGCCAGCAGGATATACAGCGGGAGGTTGCCTGAGCAGTTCTTC. This encodes CASRIYSGRLPEQFF.

This rearrangement joins TRBV7-6 to TRBJ1-4; TRBD1 matches at 8 bases. After removal of 2 bases from V and 0 bases from J, the junction contained 2 bases not matched to a gene. The CDR3 spans 16 residues. Germline lookup yields CDR1 SGHVS and CDR2 FNYEAQ. The CDR3 DNA is TGTGCCAGCAGCTTAACGGGACAGGCAACTAATGAAAAACTGTTTTTT. Amino acids: CASSLTGQATNEKLFF.

The chain recombines TRBV18 with TRBJ1-5, with 9 bases lining up with TRBD1. CDR3 length equals 15 residues. Unmatched junction bases numbered 5, after V lost 4 bases and J lost 4 bases. In germline, CDR1 is KGHSH, CDR2 LQKENI. The CDR3 nucleotides are TGTGCCAGCTCACGGGACAGGGAACGAAATCAGCCCCAGCATTTT. Its translation is CASSRDRERNQPQHF.

V usage is TRBV18 and J usage is TRBJ2-1, with TRBD2 identical over 11 bases. Germline values: CDR1 KGHSH, CDR2 LQKENI. V was clipped by 2 bases and J by 9 bases; unmatched bases: 6. The CDR3 spans 15 residues. In DNA, the CDR3 is TGTGCCAGCTCACCAACTAGCGGGAGAGACGGTGAGCAGTTCTTC. It encodes CASSPTSGRDGEQFF.

This clone has just one count. This chain joins TRBV9 and TRBJ2-5, with TRBD2 matching over 12 bases. J was trimmed by 3 bases and V by 4 bases; bases with no gene match: 4. The germline V gene encodes CDR1 SGDLS and CDR2 YYNGEE. The CDR3 is 15 residues long. The chain's CDR3 is CASSLRLAGEETQYF. In nucleotides, the CDR3 is TGTGCCAGCAGCCTCCGACTAGCGGGGGAAGAGACCCAGTACTTC.

This chain connects TRBV7-8 to TRBJ1-6, with 7 bases fitting TRBD1. Germline-derived CDR1 and CDR2 are SGHVS and FQNEAQ. The CDR3 spans 16 residues. The V gene end was trimmed by 6 bases and the J gene end by 6 bases; junction bases not matched to a gene: 11. CDR3 bases: TGTGCCAGCAGTAATGAGGCAGGGGGTGTTAATTCACCCCTCCACTTT. It codes for CASSNEAGGVNSPLHF.

The chain employs TRBV18 and TRBJ2-7; TRBD1 matches 11 bases. The length of the CDR3 is 13 residues. Looked up from germline, CDR1 is KGHSH and CDR2 is LQKENI. Germline trimming cut 5 bases from V and 7 bases from J; bases unmatched to any gene: 4. CDR3 DNA sequence: TGTGCCAGCTCAGGGGGACAGGGGGAAGAGCAGTACTTC. Its translation is CASSGGQGEEQYF.

The chain carries TRBV19 and TRBJ2-1, with TRBD1 as a possible D gene (6 bases). Germline CDR1 LNHDA, CDR2 SQIVND (reference sequence). CDR3 length equals 17 residues. V gave up 5 bases and J gave up 0 bases, with 17 bases separating them. The CDR3 nucleotides are TGTGCCAGTAGTCTAACAGGGACGGCAAGCTCCTACAATGAGCAGTTCTTC. This translates into CASSLTGTASSYNEQFF.